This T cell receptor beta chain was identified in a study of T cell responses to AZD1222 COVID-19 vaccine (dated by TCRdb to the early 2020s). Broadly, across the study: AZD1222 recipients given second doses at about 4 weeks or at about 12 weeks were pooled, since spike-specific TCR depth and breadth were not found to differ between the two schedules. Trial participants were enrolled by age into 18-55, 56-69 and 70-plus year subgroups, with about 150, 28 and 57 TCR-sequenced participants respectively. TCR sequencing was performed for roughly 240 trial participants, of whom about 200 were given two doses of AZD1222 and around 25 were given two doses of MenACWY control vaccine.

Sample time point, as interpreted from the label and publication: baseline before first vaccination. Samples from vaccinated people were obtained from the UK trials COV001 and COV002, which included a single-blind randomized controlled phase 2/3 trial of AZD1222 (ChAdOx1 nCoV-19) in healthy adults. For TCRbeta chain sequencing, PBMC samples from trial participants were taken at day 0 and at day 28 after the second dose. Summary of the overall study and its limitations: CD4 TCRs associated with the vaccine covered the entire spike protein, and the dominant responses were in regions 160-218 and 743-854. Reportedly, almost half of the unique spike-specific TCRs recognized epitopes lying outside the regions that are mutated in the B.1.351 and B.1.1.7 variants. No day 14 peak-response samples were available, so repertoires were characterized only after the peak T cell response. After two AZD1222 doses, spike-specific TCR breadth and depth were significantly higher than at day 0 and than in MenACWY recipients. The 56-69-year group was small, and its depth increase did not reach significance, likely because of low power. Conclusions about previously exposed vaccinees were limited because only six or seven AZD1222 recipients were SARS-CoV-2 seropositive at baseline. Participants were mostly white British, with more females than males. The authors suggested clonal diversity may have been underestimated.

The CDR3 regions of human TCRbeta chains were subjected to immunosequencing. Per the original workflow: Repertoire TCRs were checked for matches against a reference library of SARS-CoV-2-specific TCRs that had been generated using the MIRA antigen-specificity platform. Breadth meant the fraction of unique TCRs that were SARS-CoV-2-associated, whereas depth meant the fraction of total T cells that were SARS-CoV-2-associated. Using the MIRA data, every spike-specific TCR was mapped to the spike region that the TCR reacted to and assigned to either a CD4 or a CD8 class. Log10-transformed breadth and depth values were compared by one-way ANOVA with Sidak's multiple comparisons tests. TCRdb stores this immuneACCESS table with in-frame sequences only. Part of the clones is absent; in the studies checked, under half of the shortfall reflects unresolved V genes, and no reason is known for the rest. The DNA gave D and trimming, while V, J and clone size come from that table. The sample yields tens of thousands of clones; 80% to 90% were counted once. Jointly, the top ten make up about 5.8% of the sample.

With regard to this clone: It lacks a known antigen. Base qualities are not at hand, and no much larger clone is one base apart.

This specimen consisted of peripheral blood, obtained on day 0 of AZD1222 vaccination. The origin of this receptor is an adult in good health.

CDR3 sequence: CAITREGPKDTQYF. The DNA sequence follows: TGTGCCATCACCCGGGAGGGCCCGAAGGATACGCAGTATTTT. This sequence uses TRBV10-3 and TRBJ2-3, with 8 bases in between that match TRBD2. The CDR3 runs 14 residues from the cysteine to the phenylalanine. Only the CDR3 portion is preserved as DNA: 42 bases, with reading frame beginning at the first base. CDR1 is given as ENHRY and CDR2 as SYGVKD, both from the germline V gene. Trimmed from V: 7 bases; trimmed from J: 6 bases; junction bases lacking a gene match: 9.